The 30 T cell receptor beta chains listed next were all sequenced from one sample in a study of T cell responses to AZD1222 COVID-19 vaccine. Data came from immunoSEQ multiplex PCR; TCRdb stores just in-frame clones and leaves some out. Counted here are approximately 180,000 clones, just over 90% occurring once; the ten biggest clones make up 3.6%. Sequenced here: peripheral blood, sampled 28 days after the second dose of the MenACWY control vaccine. The receptors stem from an adult who received the MenACWY meningococcal vaccine as a control.

The CDR3 loop is CATSDGGAWAGGYTF. In DNA, the CDR3 is TGTGCCACCAGTGACGGCGGGGCCTGGGCTGGGGGCTACACCTTC. The chain recombines TRBV24-1 with TRBJ1-2; D might be TRBD1 (5 bases). Germline CDR1 reads KGHDR; CDR2 reads SFDVKD. The CDR3 spans 15 residues. V lost 4 bases and J 8 bases, leaving 19 bases between the germline ends.

This chain joins TRBV15 and TRBJ1-4; TRBD1 agrees at 7 bases. Germline assignment: CDR1 LNHNV and CDR2 YYDKDF (reference sequence). V lost 5 bases to trimming and J lost 4 bases; unmatched junction nucleotides: 7. CDR3 length equals 15 residues. CDR3 in DNA: TGTGCCACCAGCGGCCTCTGGGACAGTAATGAAAAACTGTTTTTT. Protein product: CATSGLWDSNEKLFF.

The chain is built from TRBV7-2 and TRBJ2-7, with 12 nucleotides matching TRBD2. CDR3 size: 13 residues. V gave up 2 bases and J gave up 9 bases; unmatched junction bases: 2. Germline lookup yields CDR1 SGHTA and CDR2 FQGNSA. CDR3 protein: CASSLLAGGGQYF. The CDR3 DNA sequence: TGTGCCAGCAGCTTACTAGCGGGAGGGGGGCAGTACTTC.

The chain combines TRBV19 with TRBJ2-7; D might be TRBD1 or TRBD2, each matching 5 bases. CDR1 is LNHDA, CDR2 SQIVND, per germline (reference sequence). V was pared by 5 bases and J by 2 bases, with 19 bases between. The CDR3 contains 16 residues. This chain's CDR3 is CASSLVSGTATYEQYF. The CDR3 nucleotides are TGTGCCAGTAGTCTGGTTTCTGGGACGGCGACCTACGAGCAGTACTTC.

This sequence joins TRBV4-3 and TRBJ1-2; 9 positions match TRBD1. Germline CDR1 is LGHNA and CDR2 is YSLEER. V gave up 3 bases and J gave up 0 bases; unmatched junction bases: 2. This CDR3 is 15 amino acids long. CDR3 sequence (DNA): TGCGCCAGCAGCCAGGACAGGGGAGCTAACTATGGCTACACCTTC. Translation: CASSQDRGANYGYTF.

V gene TRBV19 combines with J gene TRBJ1-1; possible D gene TRBD1, 5 bases. Trimming stripped 4 bases from V and 5 bases from J, with 11 bases between. The CDR3 loop spans 13 amino acids. Germline V gives CDR1 LNHDA, CDR2 SQIVND (reference sequence). The CDR3 spells CASSNGGGTEAFF. The CDR3 DNA reads TGTGCCAGTAGTAACGGGGGAGGGACTGAAGCTTTCTTT.

The chain joins TRBV19 to TRBJ2-3; D perhaps matches TRBD2 (5 bases). In germline, CDR1 is LNHDA, CDR2 SQIVND (reference sequence). The V end was cut by 7 bases, the J end by 4 bases, with 21 bases between. The CDR3 is 16 amino acids. CDR3 DNA: TGTGCCAGTATAACATCCCCTTATCCCGGGGCAGATACGCAGTATTTT. Protein product: CASITSPYPGADTQYF.

The chain combines TRBV28 with TRBJ2-7; unclear D gene. From germline, CDR1 is MDHEN and CDR2 SYDVKM. The CDR3 sequence is 14 residues long. V lost 0 bases and J 2 bases, leaving 8 bases between the germline ends. The CDR3 is CASSLWTFTYEQYF. The CDR3 nucleotides read TGTGCCAGCAGTTTATGGACCTTCACCTACGAGCAGTACTTC.

The chain carries TRBV7-9 and TRBJ1-1; TRBD1 agrees at 8 bases. This CDR3 comprises 13 residues. Germline values: CDR1 SEHNR, CDR2 FQNEAQ (reference sequence). V trimming: 5 bases; J trimming: 5 bases; junction bases outside the gene matches: 4. The CDR3 bases are TGTGCCAGCAGCCAGGACAGGGTTACTGAAGCTTTCTTT. Protein product: CASSQDRVTEAFF.

The rearrangement uses TRBV19 and TRBJ1-5, with 9 bases identical to TRBD1. This CDR3 is 14 amino acids long. Trimming at V came to 5 bases and at J to 4 bases, leaving 3 bases not matched to a gene. Germline V gene lookup returns CDR1 LNHDA and CDR2 SQIVND (reference sequence). CDR3 loop: CASSSTGGNQPQHF. CDR3 bases: TGTGCCAGTAGTTCGACAGGGGGGAATCAGCCCCAGCATTTT.

The chain is built from TRBV5-1 and TRBJ2-7, with D perhaps matching TRBD1 (5 bases). There are 13 residues in the CDR3. In germline, CDR1 is SGHRS, CDR2 YFSETQ. Trimming removed 4 bases at V and 6 bases at J, with 14 bases between. The CDR3 DNA reads TGCGCCAGCAGCGAGGCCAGGGTCGGCGAGCAGTACTTC. Its translation: CASSEARVGEQYF.

The chain has TRBV12-5 and TRBJ2-7, with D maybe TRBD2 (6 bases). Trimming took 7 bases from V and 3 from J, leaving 16 bases between them. The length of the CDR3 is 14 residues. Germline V gene data show CDR1 as LGHNT and CDR2 as FRNRAP. In DNA, the CDR3 is TGTGCTAGTGCCCCCCCGGGACTTTTCTACGAGCAGTACTTC. It yields the protein CASAPPGLFYEQYF.

This sequence joins TRBV15 and TRBJ2-7; 12 nucleotides agree with TRBD2. Germline CDR1 reads LNHNV; CDR2 reads YYDKDF (reference sequence). The CDR3 is 15 residues long. Trimming removed 5 bases from V and 7 bases from J; junction bases left unmatched: 9. CDR3 amino acids: CATSGRLAGELEQYF. In DNA form, the CDR3 reads TGTGCCACCAGCGGTAGACTAGCGGGAGAACTGGAGCAGTACTTC.

V usage is TRBV9 and J usage is TRBJ2-3; maybe TRBD2 (6 bases). Trimming took 5 bases from V and 2 from J, leaving 15 bases between them. Germline CDR1 and CDR2: SGDLS and YYNGEE. The CDR3 spans 15 residues. The DNA of the CDR3 is TGTGCCAGCAGTTCCCCTTGGGAGGCCACAGATACGCAGTATTTT. Residues: CASSSPWEATDTQYF.

The chain employs TRBV2 and TRBJ2-7, with D uncertain. The CDR3 is made up of 13 amino acids. V was cut by 7 bases and J by 0 bases, with 10 bases left in between. The germline CDR1 and CDR2 sequences are SNHLY and FYNNEI. The chain's CDR3 is CASKETFSYEQYF. The DNA of the CDR3 is TGTGCCAGCAAGGAAACATTCTCCTACGAGCAGTACTTC.

V and J are TRBV4-2 and TRBJ2-3, with no clear D. Germline V gene lookup returns CDR1 LGHNA and CDR2 YNFKEQ. The CDR3 is made up of 15 amino acids. Trimming stripped 2 bases from V and 0 bases from J, with 9 bases between. For the CDR3, the DNA is TGTGCCAGCAGCCAACAGGTGGGAAGCACAGATACGCAGTATTTT. This codes for CASSQQVGSTDTQYF.

V gene TRBV27 combines with J gene TRBJ2-1; 13 bases agree with TRBD2. This CDR3 is built from 14 residues. Per the germline V gene, CDR1 is MNHEY and CDR2 is SMNVEV (reference sequence). With 9 bases clipped from V and 5 bases from J, the junction kept 4 bases outside the gene matches. CDR3 loop: CASRTSGSNNEQFF. CDR3 bases: TGTGCCAGTAGGACTAGCGGGAGCAACAATGAGCAGTTCTTC.

The chain couples TRBV5-6 to TRBJ1-2; D is unclear. This CDR3 spans 14 amino acids. The V and J ends lost 4 bases and 3 bases respectively, with 13 bases between them. CDR1 is SGHDT, CDR2 YYEEEE, per germline. The CDR3 is CASSEVPRDYGYTF. The CDR3, as DNA: TGTGCCAGCAGCGAAGTCCCACGGGACTATGGCTACACCTTC.

The genes are TRBV10-3 and TRBJ1-5, with D perhaps matching TRBD1 (6 bases). With 4 bases removed from V and 7 bases from J, the gap between germline ends came to 11 bases. CDR3 length: 13 amino acids. The V gene's germline CDR1 is ENHRY and CDR2 SYGVKD. CDR3 coding DNA: TGTGCCATCAGTGCAGGGGAGCGACAGCCCCAGCATTTT. It is translated as CAISAGERQPQHF.

The chain couples TRBV6-1 to TRBJ1-5, with D hard to call. V was cut by 3 bases and J by 1 base, with 13 bases left in between. The CDR3 covers 16 residues. Germline V gene sequence: CDR1 MNHNS, CDR2 SASEGT. In nucleotides, the CDR3 is TGTGCCAGCAGTGATCTAGGCCAGTTGAGCAATCAGCCCCAGCATTTT. Protein product: CASSDLGQLSNQPQHF.

This chain links TRBV12-3 or TRBV12-4 with TRBJ2-7; D not resolved. CDR3 length equals 11 residues. V dropped 6 bases and J dropped 8 bases, with 11 bases sitting between them. CDR3 residues: CASSPETKQYF. The CDR3 DNA sequence: TGTGCCAGCAGCCCCGAGACGAAGCAGTACTTC.

The V gene is TRBV5-4, the J gene TRBJ2-3; D is possibly TRBD1 or TRBD2 (5 bases each). V was shortened by 0 bases and J by 0 bases, with 11 bases between the two germline ends. This CDR3 has 16 amino acids. The germline V gene has CDR1 SGHNT and CDR2 YYREEE (reference sequence). CDR3 DNA: TGTGCCAGCAGCTTGGTGGGGACGGTAAGCACAGATACGCAGTATTTT. Its translation is CASSLVGTVSTDTQYF.

This clone is a singleton in its sample. This rearrangement joins TRBV19 to TRBJ2-7, with D uncertain. V was shortened by 5 bases and J by 6 bases, with 20 bases between the two germline ends. This CDR3 comprises 15 residues. Germline lookup yields CDR1 LNHDA and CDR2 SQIVND (reference sequence). CDR3 protein: CASSGEASILGEQYF. CDR3 bases: TGTGCCAGTAGTGGGGAAGCTTCCATCTTGGGCGAGCAGTACTTC.

This rearrangement joins TRBV11-2 to TRBJ1-2, with D maybe TRBD1 (6 bases). Germline V gives CDR1 SGHAT, CDR2 FQNNGV. The ends were cut back, 4 bases at V and 0 bases at J, with 6 bases in the middle. The CDR3 sequence is 13 residues long. The CDR3 DNA sequence: TGTGCCAGCAGCTGGACAGCTAACTATGGCTACACCTTC. Translating gives CASSWTANYGYTF.

This clone is a singleton in its sample. This chain links TRBV5-1 with TRBJ2-2; no firm D call. In germline, CDR1 is SGHRS, CDR2 YFSETQ. Trimming stripped 3 bases from V and 0 bases from J, with 12 bases between. The CDR3 has 16 residues. The CDR3 loop reads CASSSGPNANTGELFF. The DNA of the CDR3 is TGCGCCAGCAGCTCCGGACCGAACGCGAACACCGGGGAGCTGTTTTTT.

The chain recombines TRBV28 with TRBJ2-7; 7 bases line up with TRBD1. Germline V lookup: CDR1 MDHEN, CDR2 SYDVKM. Trimming took 2 bases from V and 2 from J; bases not matched to a gene: 15. The CDR3 has 18 amino acids. Here the CDR3 reads CASSLRPRDSTTTYEQYF. Here the CDR3 DNA reads TGTGCCAGCAGTTTAAGGCCCAGGGACAGTACTACAACCTACGAGCAGTACTTC.

This clone was found once. The J gene is TRBJ2-1, the V gene TRBV5-4; maybe TRBD1 (5 bases). The CDR3 is 14 residues long. Germline V gene data show CDR1 as SGHNT and CDR2 as YYREEE (reference sequence). V was cut by 1 base and J by 7 bases, with 12 bases left in between. CDR3 loop: CASSLYQGNNEQFF. The CDR3 nucleotides read TGTGCCAGCAGCTTGTACCAGGGCAATAATGAGCAGTTCTTC.

The chain uses TRBV9 and TRBJ2-2; TRBD2 might be the D (5 bases). CDR3 length: 14 residues. With 0 bases removed from V and 5 bases from J, the gap between germline ends came to 8 bases. Germline lookup yields CDR1 SGDLS and CDR2 YYNGEE. CDR3 region: CASSVAAATGELFF. The CDR3 coding sequence is TGTGCCAGCAGCGTAGCAGCGGCGACCGGGGAGCTGTTTTTT.

This clone came up once. This sequence joins TRBV4-3 and TRBJ1-4; D might be TRBD1 (6 bases). CDR1 LGHNA and CDR2 YSLEER come from the germline V gene. The ends were cut back, 0 bases at V and 13 bases at J, with 21 bases in the middle. The CDR3 contains 16 residues. The CDR3 is CASSQERTDRGGVLFF. The CDR3 DNA follows: TGCGCCAGCAGCCAAGAAAGGACAGACCGAGGAGGGGTACTGTTTTTT.

The chain employs TRBV27 and TRBJ1-5; D is unresolved. Germline V lookup: CDR1 MNHEY, CDR2 SMNVEV (reference sequence). V was clipped by 1 base and J by 2 bases, with 6 bases between them. This CDR3 contains 14 residues. As DNA, the CDR3 is TGTGCCAGCAGTTTATGGGGTGGCAATCAGCCCCAGCATTTT. Its protein product is CASSLWGGNQPQHF.